These 25 T cell receptor beta chains were sequenced from one sample in a study of cytomegalovirus exposure and HLA in healthy donors. Amplification used 60 Vbeta primers and 13 Jbeta primers. Measured with immunoSEQ multiplex PCR; TCRdb has only the in-frame clones, and not every one. This sample's table reports 70,000 to 80,000 clones. Sequencing was performed on PBMCs. The receptors were sampled from a man between 35 and 55 years old in good health and CMV-seronegative.

The gene calls are TRBV4-1 and TRBJ1-2; TRBD1 might be the D (6 bases). This CDR3 is 16 amino acids long. CDR1 MGHRA and CDR2 YSYEKL come from the germline V gene. Trimming took off 0 bases at V and 4 bases at J, with 15 bases between the two ends. CDR3 nucleotide sequence: TGCGCCAGCAGCCAAGACATCGGACGGACAGTCTATGGCTACACCTTC. It yields the protein CASSQDIGRTVYGYTF.

The V gene is TRBV6-4, the J gene TRBJ2-2; 7 bases are shared with TRBD2. CDR3 length: 16 residues. CDR1 MRHNA and CDR2 SNTAGT come from the germline V gene. V was pared by 0 bases and J by 3 bases, with 4 bases of the junction left unmatched. CDR3 in amino acids: CASSDSYSGYTGELFF. CDR3 in DNA: TGTGCCAGCAGTGACTCTTATAGCGGGTACACCGGGGAGCTGTTTTTT.

CDR3 sequence (DNA): TGTGCCAGCAGTGCGGTTTTTGGCCCAAGCGGTGATACGCAGTATTTT. Its protein is CASSAVFGPSGDTQYF. This sequence joins TRBV6-1 and TRBJ2-3, with D maybe TRBD2 (5 bases). The CDR3 length is 16 residues. V was shortened by 4 bases and J by 6 bases, with 20 bases between the two germline ends. Looked up from germline, CDR1 is MNHNS and CDR2 is SASEGT.

This chain joins TRBV9 and TRBJ2-3; 8 nucleotides match TRBD2. CDR1 and CDR2 (germline): SGDLS, YYNGEE. J lost 1 base, V lost 0 bases, and 4 bases had no gene match. The CDR3 runs to 16 residues. The CDR3 protein is CASSVVGSGGTDTQYF. CDR3 sequence (DNA): TGTGCCAGCAGCGTAGTCGGTAGCGGGGGCACAGATACGCAGTATTTT.

The chain is built from TRBV19 and TRBJ2-2; D uncertain. The CDR3 is 13 amino acids. V shed 4 bases and J shed 7 bases, with 10 bases lying between them. Germline loops: CDR1 LNHDA, CDR2 SQIVND (reference sequence). In DNA, the CDR3 is TGTGCCAGTAGTAGCCGCCGAGACGGGGAGCTGTTTTTT. It codes for CASSSRRDGELFF.

CDR3 in DNA: TGTGCCAGCAGTACACTAGGATACAATGAGCAGTTCTTC. Protein: CASSTLGYNEQFF. The rearrangement links TRBV6-6 to TRBJ2-1; the D gene is possibly TRBD2 (5 bases). The CDR3 has 13 amino acids. Germline assignment: CDR1 MNHNY and CDR2 SVGAGI (reference sequence). V lost 5 bases, J lost 4 bases, and 9 bases lay in between.

The V and J genes are TRBV27 and TRBJ2-5, with D perhaps TRBD1 (6 bases). The CDR3 covers 13 residues. Germline CDR1 is MNHEY and CDR2 is SMNVEV (reference sequence). V lost 2 bases, J lost 4 bases, and 8 bases lay in between. CDR3 nucleotide sequence: TGTGCCAGCAGTTTACAGGGGATAGAGACCCAGTACTTC. Amino acids: CASSLQGIETQYF.

This sequence joins TRBV19 and TRBJ2-1; 11 bases map to TRBD1. After removal of 7 bases from V and 9 bases from J, the junction contained 11 bases not matched to a gene. The CDR3 has 15 amino acids. Germline CDR1 is LNHDA and CDR2 is SQIVND (reference sequence). The CDR3: CASTLGQGGTIEQFF. The CDR3 bases are TGTGCCAGTACCCTGGGACAGGGGGGAACTATTGAGCAGTTCTTC.

The rearrangement joins TRBV7-2 to TRBJ1-5; D gene uncertain. CDR1 and CDR2 (germline): SGHTA, FQGNSA. The germline V and J ends were trimmed by 3 bases and 1 base, with 7 bases remaining between them. This CDR3 contains 14 residues. The CDR3 here is CASSFDGSNQPQHF. CDR3 in DNA: TGTGCCAGCAGCTTCGACGGGAGCAATCAGCCCCAGCATTTT.

The V and J genes are TRBV2 and TRBJ2-3; possibly TRBD2 for D (5 bases). The CDR3 sequence is 15 residues long. Trimming pared 1 base from V and 6 bases from J, leaving 14 bases between. CDR1 is SNHLY and CDR2 is FYNNEI in the germline V gene. The CDR3 region has the DNA TGTGCCAGCAGTGAAGTAAAACTAGTGGGGGATACGCAGTATTTT. It encodes CASSEVKLVGDTQYF. Based on the CDR3 plus reference TRBV2 and TRBJ2-3, the full variable domain is EPEVTQTPSHQVTQMGQEVILRCVPISNHLYFYWYRQILGQKVEFLVSFYNNEISEKSEIFDDQFSVERPDGSNFTLKIRSTKLEDSAMYFCASSEVKLVGDTQYFGPGTRLTVL.

The V and J genes are TRBV5-1 and TRBJ2-1; TRBD1 is a possible D gene (5 bases). The V end was cut by 4 bases, the J end by 4 bases, with 12 bases between. The CDR3 loop spans 14 amino acids. The germline gives CDR1 SGHRS, CDR2 YFSETQ. The CDR3 DNA follows: TGCGCCAGCAGCACCGACAGTGCTTACAATGAGCAGTTCTTC. It specifies CASSTDSAYNEQFF.

The chain employs TRBV5-6 and TRBJ1-5; 7 bases agree with TRBD1. After removal of 3 bases from V and 5 bases from J, the junction contained 8 bases not matched to a gene. The CDR3 contains 15 residues. The germline V gene encodes CDR1 SGHDT and CDR2 YYEEEE. CDR3 in amino acids: CASSYYSGTDQPQHF. In DNA form, the CDR3 reads TGTGCCAGCAGCTACTATTCCGGGACAGATCAGCCCCAGCATTTT.

V is TRBV6-6 and J is TRBJ2-5; no definite D call. This CDR3 is built from 12 residues. Per the germline V gene, CDR1 is MNHNY and CDR2 is SVGAGI (reference sequence). The ends were cut back, 11 bases at V and 0 bases at J, with 10 bases in the middle. DNA for the CDR3: TGTGCCTCAGGATCTAACCAAGAGACCCAGTACTTC. Residues: CASGSNQETQYF.

The chain employs TRBV2 and TRBJ1-5; 9 bases map to TRBD1. The V gene end was trimmed by 1 base and the J gene end by 6 bases; junction bases not matched to a gene: 1. The length of the CDR3 is 14 residues. CDR1 is SNHLY and CDR2 is FYNNEI in the germline V gene. In DNA form, the CDR3 reads TGTGCCAGCAGTGAAGAGACAGGGGGTCAGCCCCAGCATTTT. Its translation: CASSEETGGQPQHF.

V is TRBV7-6 and J is TRBJ2-5; D is ambiguous. This CDR3 is 12 amino acids long. Germline-derived CDR1 and CDR2 are SGHVS and FNYEAQ. The V end lost 2 bases, the J end lost 3 bases, and 4 bases lay between the germline ends. The DNA of the CDR3 is TGTGCCAGCAGCTTATCTGAAGAGACCCAGTACTTC. This sequence encodes CASSLSEETQYF.

The genes are TRBV19 and TRBJ2-7; 10 nucleotides line up with TRBD2. Losses at the gene ends were 6 bases for V and 4 bases for J; bases not matched to a gene: 3. CDR3 length equals 13 residues. Germline V gene lookup returns CDR1 LNHDA and CDR2 SQIVND (reference sequence). The CDR3, as DNA: TGTGCCAGTAGCGGACTAGCGGCGTACGAGCAGTACTTC. Amino acid sequence: CASSGLAAYEQYF.

The gene calls are TRBV4-1 and TRBJ2-3; maybe TRBD2 (6 bases). This CDR3 has 15 residues. The ends were cut back, 4 bases at V and 8 bases at J, with 19 bases in the middle. The V gene's germline CDR1 is MGHRA and CDR2 YSYEKL. CDR3 protein: CASSPRGLLGVTQYF. The CDR3 DNA reads TGCGCCAGCAGCCCGAGGGGACTCTTGGGGGTTACGCAGTATTTT.

The rearrangement links TRBV18 to TRBJ2-5; TRBD1 matches 10 bases. Germline V gene data show CDR1 as KGHSH and CDR2 as LQKENI. The V gene end was trimmed by 3 bases and the J gene end by 4 bases; junction bases not matched to a gene: 8. This CDR3 region has 16 residues. CDR3 sequence (DNA): TGTGCCAGCTCACCTTCCGGGACAGGGGCTGGAGAGACCCAGTACTTC. Translation gives CASSPSGTGAGETQYF.

The chain combines TRBV19 with TRBJ1-2; D gene uncertain. Trimming shortened V by 9 bases and J by 3 bases, and 11 bases separated the two germline ends. CDR3 length equals 12 residues. Germline V gene data show CDR1 as LNHDA and CDR2 as SQIVND (reference sequence). Written as DNA, the CDR3 is TGTGCCAGCGGCCTCGGGGACTATGGCTACACCTTC. Encoded protein: CASGLGDYGYTF.

The CDR3 reads CASSLAAQANEQFF. The CDR3 nucleotides are TGCGCCAGCAGCTTGGCGGCCCAGGCCAATGAGCAGTTCTTC. V and J are TRBV5-1 and TRBJ2-1; D gene ambiguous. V was shortened by 0 bases and J by 6 bases, with 10 bases between the two germline ends. From germline, CDR1 is SGHRS and CDR2 YFSETQ. The CDR3 covers 14 residues.

The chain couples TRBV7-2 to TRBJ2-6; 9 bases fit TRBD2. With V trimmed by 4 bases and J by 4 bases, 11 bases remained unmatched. Germline values: CDR1 SGHTA, CDR2 FQGNSA. The CDR3 extends over 18 amino acids. The CDR3: CASSYSGLASSGANVLTF. CDR3 nucleotide sequence: TGTGCCAGCAGCTACTCGGGACTAGCCTCTTCAGGGGCCAACGTCCTGACTTTC.

The chain employs TRBV29-1 and TRBJ2-1; 9 nucleotides agree with TRBD2. The germline CDR1 and CDR2 sequences are SQVTM and ANQGSEA. This CDR3 has 15 amino acids. J gave up 5 bases and V 0 bases, and 5 bases lay outside the gene matches. This CDR3 is CSVEDQRGVHNEQFF. The CDR3 DNA is TGCAGCGTTGAAGATCAGCGGGGGGTTCACAATGAGCAGTTCTTC.

About this clone: An end of the junction does not agree with germline; a read error may underlie this. The chain joins TRBV5-1 to TRBJ2-5; 9 bases are shared with TRBD2. The length of the CDR3 is 14 residues. Germline V CDR1 and CDR2: SGHRS, YFSETQ. CDR3 sequence reads: CASSGGGGAVTQYF. The DNA for the CDR3 is TGCGCCAGCAGCGGCGGCGGGGGGGCGGTGACCCAATACTTC.

The rearrangement uses TRBV4-2 and TRBJ1-6, with a possible D match to TRBD1 (6 bases). The CDR3 loop spans 16 amino acids. CDR1 is LGHNA, CDR2 YNFKEQ, per germline. Trimming took off 5 bases at V and 10 bases at J, with 21 bases between the two ends. The CDR3 loop reads CASSANLGSGDSPLHF. The CDR3 bases are TGTGCCAGCAGCGCAAATTTAGGGTCAGGGGACTCACCCCTCCACTTT.

V is TRBV7-9 and J is TRBJ2-2, with 10 bases aligning to TRBD1. J lost 5 bases, V lost 0 bases, and 3 bases had no gene match. Germline V gives CDR1 SEHNR, CDR2 FQNEAQ (reference sequence). The CDR3 covers 16 residues. The CDR3 sequence is CASSLAQGQGTGELFF. CDR3 nucleotide sequence: TGTGCCAGCAGCTTAGCGCAGGGACAGGGGACCGGGGAGCTGTTTTTT.